The 31 T cell receptor beta chains below come from one sample, sequenced in a study of blood T cells in healthy people across ages. A sample-barcoded 5' primer and a J-beta primer mix were used in a second PCR of about 7 to 12 cycles. TCRdb reprocessed the 5' RACE reads via MiXCR and lists one record per CDR3 protein. This sample has fewer than 800,000 distinct CDR3 sequences; 45% to 50% occur once, and the top ten carry under 35%. The specimen sequenced was blood. The origin of the receptors is a woman aged 60-70 years in good health.

V usage is TRBV6-2 or TRBV6-3 and J usage is TRBJ2-6; D is uncertain. Germline CDR1 reads MNHEY; CDR2 reads SVGEGT. The CDR3 is 15 amino acids. Trimming removed 4 bases from V and 0 bases from J, with 7 bases in between. As DNA, the CDR3 is TGTGCCAGCAGTTGGACGGCCTCTGGGGCCAACGTCCTGACTTTC. Amino acids: CASSWTASGANVLTF.

This clonotype has at least ten counts. The CDR3 reads CASSLDPGAGADTQYF. The CDR3 coding sequence is TGTGCCAGCAGCTTAGACCCGGGAGCGGGCGCAGATACGCAGTATTTT. V and J are TRBV7-3 and TRBJ2-3, with D perhaps matching TRBD2 (6 bases). V was pared by 2 bases and J by 4 bases, with 16 bases between. Germline-derived CDR1 and CDR2 are SGHTA and FQGTGA. The CDR3 has 16 amino acids.

As for this clonotype: It is unclear where the CDR3 begins or ends on the DNA, so no DNA is shown, and the CDR3 is as TCRdb lists it. V usage is TRBV29-1 and J usage is TRBJ1-2. The CDR3 is 8 amino acids in total, end residues counted. The germline CDR1 and CDR2 sequences are SQVTM and ANQGSEA. This CDR3 reads CSVGKGTF.

This clonotype was found a few times. V usage is TRBV18 and J usage is TRBJ2-1; 11 nucleotides line up with TRBD1. This CDR3 region has 19 residues. Germline V CDR1 and CDR2: KGHSH, LQKENI. With 1 base clipped from V and 0 bases from J, the junction kept 8 bases outside the gene matches. CDR3 region: CASSPLDRTGGLSYNEQFF. CDR3 nucleotides: TGTGCCAGCTCACCACTCGATAGGACAGGGGGCCTCTCCTACAATGAGCAGTTCTTC.

The chain links TRBV20-1 to TRBJ2-7; a possible D gene is TRBD2 (6 bases). CDR1 and CDR2 (germline): DFQATT, SNEGSKA (reference sequence). The CDR3 length is 12 residues. V was clipped by 3 bases and J by 11 bases, with 17 bases between them. The CDR3 protein is CSARDSRDWKYF. CDR3 DNA: TGCAGTGCTAGGGACTCCCGGGACTGGAAGTACTTC.

Only a few counts were recorded for this clonotype. This may be a read error, as it is one base from a much larger clone. DNA of the CDR3: TGCGCCAGCAGACCAGACAGGGAGGGGATCGGTGAGCAGTACTTC. It specifies CASRPDREGIGEQYF. The chain carries TRBV5-1 and TRBJ2-7; either TRBD1 or TRBD2 may fit D (7 bases each). V was pared by 5 bases and J by 7 bases, with 22 bases between. The CDR3 sequence is 15 residues long. CDR1 and CDR2 from the germline V gene are SGHRS and YFSETQ.

This chain joins TRBV20-1 and TRBJ2-7; unclear D gene. The CDR3 spans 15 residues. V was trimmed by 6 bases and J by 3 bases, leaving 21 bases between them. CDR1 and CDR2 (germline): DFQATT, SNEGSKA (reference sequence). The CDR3 bases are TGCAGTGCCCCCTTGGTTTCGGCAGGAAACTACGAGCAGTACTTC. This translates into CSAPLVSAGNYEQYF.

This clonotype was detected many times. V is TRBV10-3 and J is TRBJ2-3; tentatively, D is TRBD2 (6 bases). Trimming pared 5 bases from V and 0 bases from J, leaving 9 bases between. The CDR3 consists of 14 residues. Germline V gene data show CDR1 as ENHRY and CDR2 as SYGVKD. Written as DNA, the CDR3 is TGTGCCATCAGTCCGGGACTCAGCACAGATACGCAGTATTTT. Its protein product is CAISPGLSTDTQYF.

This chain links TRBV29-1 with TRBJ1-6; a weak D match, TRBD1 (6 bases). Germline V lookup: CDR1 SQVTM, CDR2 ANQGSEA. The CDR3 loop spans 12 amino acids. V lost 5 bases and J lost 6, with 8 bases in between. CDR3 DNA: TGCAGCGTTCGGACAGCTAATTCACCCCTCCACTTT. Translation gives CSVRTANSPLHF.

The chain uses TRBV24-1 and TRBJ2-5, with 9 bases fitting TRBD1. The V gene's germline CDR1 is KGHDR and CDR2 SFDVKD. This CDR3 is built from 15 residues. Germline trimming cut 0 bases from V and 4 bases from J; bases unmatched to any gene: 2. The CDR3 DNA reads TGTGCCACCAGTGATTTGAACAGGGGGCGAGAGACCCAGTACTTC. This codes for CATSDLNRGRETQYF.

A single count supports this clonotype. V usage is TRBV20-1 and J usage is TRBJ2-1; 7 bases fit TRBD2. This CDR3 is 16 amino acids long. The V segment lost 3 bases and the J segment 13 bases; nucleotides outside the gene matches: 21. Germline V lookup: CDR1 DFQATT, CDR2 SNEGSKA (reference sequence). CDR3 sequence: CSASAVAPLSGETQFF. The CDR3 coding sequence is TGCAGTGCTAGCGCGGTAGCACCCTTGAGCGGGGAGACCCAGTTCTTC.

This rearrangement joins TRBV7-2 to TRBJ2-1; D not certain. Germline lookup yields CDR1 SGHTA and CDR2 FQGNSA. The CDR3 is 13 residues long. V lost 2 bases, J lost 5 bases, and 7 bases lay in between. The CDR3 loop reads CASSLTLHNEQFF. The CDR3 DNA reads TGTGCCAGCAGCTTAACACTACACAATGAGCAGTTCTTC.

The chain links TRBV7-9 to TRBJ2-1, with D maybe TRBD2 (5 bases). Trimming took off 4 bases at V and 8 bases at J, with 18 bases between the two ends. This CDR3 is 15 amino acids long. The V gene's germline CDR1 is SEHNR and CDR2 FQNEAQ (reference sequence). CDR3 in DNA: TGTGCCAGCAGCTCGTGGGCGACTACCGACGATGAGCAGTTCTTC. Translating gives CASSSWATTDDEQFF.

This clonotype was detected a few times. The chain couples TRBV28 to TRBJ1-2; tentatively, D is TRBD1 (5 bases). V gave up 7 bases and J gave up 4 bases, with 10 bases separating them. The CDR3 spans 12 residues. Germline V CDR1 and CDR2: MDHEN, SYDVKM. CDR3 residues: CASTRVGYGYTF. In nucleotides, the CDR3 is TGTGCCAGCACCAGGGTTGGCTATGGCTACACCTTC.

The DNA of the CDR3 is TGCAGTGCTAGGCGGGCGGGAGGGATCAACAATGAGCAGTTCTTC. Its translation is CSARRAGGINNEQFF. This chain uses TRBV20-1 with TRBJ2-1; 9 nucleotides agree with TRBD2. Germline-derived CDR1 and CDR2 are DFQATT and SNEGSKA (reference sequence). V was clipped by 3 bases and J by 5 bases; unmatched bases: 8. There are 15 residues in the CDR3.

The chain has TRBV2 and TRBJ1-5, with D possibly being TRBD1 (6 bases). This CDR3 region has 16 residues. V lost 9 bases and J lost 0, with 18 bases in between. Germline CDR1 reads SNHLY; CDR2 reads FYNNEI. The DNA of the CDR3 is TGTGCCAGTAGAAAGGACAGAGTTAATAGCAATCAGCCCCAGCATTTT. Amino acid sequence: CASRKDRVNSNQPQHF.

This chain connects TRBV21-1 to TRBJ2-4. TRBV21-1 is recorded as a pseudogene. The CDR3 consists of 15 residues. The CDR3 spells CASSNIGLWKNIQYF. The CDR3, as DNA: TGTGCCAGCAGCAACATAGGGTTGTGGAAAAACATTCAGTACTTC.

The chain recombines TRBV10-3 with TRBJ1-1, with D uncertain. The CDR3 length is 13 residues. Germline assignment: CDR1 ENHRY and CDR2 SYGVKD. Trimming shortened V by 5 bases and J by 5 bases, and 12 bases separated the two germline ends. The CDR3 region has the DNA TGTGCCATCAGTCAATCAGGCGCAACTGAAGCTTTCTTT. Encoded protein: CAISQSGATEAFF.

This clonotype has more than one count but fewer than ten. The chain employs TRBV28 and TRBJ1-2; no reliable D call. CDR3 length: 12 amino acids. The V and J ends lost 4 bases and 8 bases respectively, with 11 bases between them. Germline CDR1 reads MDHEN; CDR2 reads SYDVKM. CDR3 protein: CASSSRSWGYTF. DNA for the CDR3: TGTGCCAGCAGTTCGAGGTCTTGGGGCTACACCTTC.

The genes are TRBV27 and TRBJ1-2, with a weak D call TRBD1 (5 bases). The CDR3 loop spans 14 amino acids. Between the trimmed V and J ends, which lost 6 bases and 4 bases, there was a span of 15 bases. CDR1 is MNHEY, CDR2 SMNVEV, per germline (reference sequence). DNA of the CDR3: TGTGCCAGCAGACCACGGGGGGTGGGCTATGGCTACACCTTC. It encodes CASRPRGVGYGYTF.

This rearrangement joins TRBV5-1 to TRBJ2-7, with 7 nucleotides matching TRBD2. V trimming: 0 bases; J trimming: 12 bases; junction bases outside the gene matches: 12. The CDR3 is 14 amino acids. Germline CDR1 and CDR2: SGHRS and YFSETQ. CDR3: CASSLAGNERGGYF. CDR3 nucleotide sequence: TGCGCCAGCAGCTTGGCGGGGAATGAACGCGGGGGGTACTTC.

The chain uses TRBV9 and TRBJ1-2; 8 nucleotides agree with TRBD1. The CDR3 sequence is 15 residues long. Germline loops: CDR1 SGDLS, CDR2 YYNGEE. V dropped 6 bases and J dropped 7; count of bases not matched to a gene: 14. CDR3 protein: CASNPGQGERTGYTF. The CDR3 DNA reads TGTGCCAGCAACCCAGGACAGGGAGAGAGAACTGGCTACACCTTC. Full variable domain (rest looked up from reference TRBV9 and TRBJ1-2): DSGVTQTPKHLITATGQRVTLRCSPRSGDLSVYWYQQSLDQGLQFLIQYYNGEERAKGNILERFSAQQFPDLHSELNLSSLELGDSALYFCASNPGQGERTGYTFGSGTRLTVV.

DNA for the CDR3: TGTGCCAGCTCATCGGACCAGAATCAGCCCCAGCATTTT. It codes for CASSSDQNQPQHF. V gene TRBV18 combines with J gene TRBJ1-5, with D hard to call. This CDR3 has 13 amino acids. Looked up from germline, CDR1 is KGHSH and CDR2 is LQKENI. Trimming left V 5 bases short and J 4 bases short, with 9 bases between.

The V and J genes are TRBV7-6 and TRBJ1-1, with TRBD1 matching 8 bases. Germline CDR1 reads SGHVS; CDR2 reads FNYEAQ. This CDR3 has 15 residues. V gave up 5 bases and J gave up 4 bases; unmatched junction bases: 9. The CDR3 sequence is CASSHRTGRATEAFF. CDR3 nucleotide sequence: TGTGCCAGCAGCCATAGGACAGGGCGAGCCACTGAAGCTTTCTTT. Full variable domain (missing parts from reference TRBV7-6 and TRBJ1-1): GAGVSQSPRYKVTKRGQDVALRCDPISGHVSLYWYRQALGQGPEFLTYFNYEAQQDKSGLPNDRFSAERPEGSISTLTIQRTEQRDSAMYRCASSHRTGRATEAFFGQGTRLTVV.

In nucleotides, the CDR3 is TGCAGTGCCCCCAGAGGGACCACTGAAGCTTTCTTT. Its translation: CSAPRGTTEAFF. The chain carries TRBV20-1 and TRBJ1-1; possible D gene TRBD1, 5 bases. The CDR3 loop spans 12 amino acids. Germline CDR1 and CDR2: DFQATT and SNEGSKA (reference sequence). Between the trimmed V and J ends, which lost 6 bases and 4 bases, there was a span of 12 bases.

The V gene is TRBV20-1, the J gene TRBJ1-6, with 7 bases identical to TRBD1. This CDR3 has 13 residues. Germline CDR1 and CDR2: DFQATT and SNEGSKA (reference sequence). CDR3: CSRLRDSNSPLHF. In nucleotides, the CDR3 is TGCAGCCGCCTCCGGGACAGTAATTCACCCCTCCACTTT.

This clonotype was detected only once. The chain has TRBV20-1 and TRBJ2-1, with D unclear. The DNA end is more similar to TRBJ2-7, so the J call may be wrong. Per the germline V gene, CDR1 is DFQATT and CDR2 is SNEGSKA (reference sequence). The CDR3 has 17 amino acids. This CDR3 reads CSARDPSSRAIYNEQYF. In DNA form, the CDR3 reads TGCAGTGCTAGAGATCCCTCGTCCCGGGCCATATACAATGAGCAGTACTTC.

The chain combines TRBV2 with TRBJ1-2; D is unresolved. Trimming cost V 3 bases and J 8 bases, with 13 bases left between them. This CDR3 contains 13 residues. Germline V CDR1 and CDR2: SNHLY, FYNNEI. The CDR3 region is CASSEEHGIGYTF. In nucleotides, the CDR3 is TGTGCCAGCAGTGAGGAGCATGGGATCGGCTACACCTTC.

This chain uses TRBV27 with TRBJ2-5; the match to TRBD1 covers 7 bases. The J call may not be correct, given that the DNA end is closer to TRBJ2-7. The CDR3 is 14 residues long. Germline lookup yields CDR1 MNHEY and CDR2 SMNVEV (reference sequence). The CDR3 reads CASSIQGSWDEQYF. The CDR3 DNA reads as TGTGCCAGCAGTATACAGGGGTCTTGGGACGAGCAGTACTTC.

V usage is TRBV3-1 and J usage is TRBJ2-7, with 9 bases identical to TRBD1. V trimming: 10 bases; J trimming: 2 bases; junction bases outside the gene matches: 6. The germline V gene encodes CDR1 LGHDT and CDR2 YNNKEL (reference sequence). There are 13 residues in the CDR3. The CDR3 sequence: CATKGQGPYEQYF. The CDR3 nucleotides are TGTGCCACTAAGGGACAGGGACCCTACGAGCAGTACTTC.

This clonotype was observed many times. V usage is TRBV29-1 and J usage is TRBJ2-5; D assignment may be TRBD1 or TRBD2 (5 bases each). Germline CDR1 is SQVTM and CDR2 is ANQGSEA. CDR3 size: 12 residues. V lost 4 bases to trimming and J lost 4 bases, with 10 bases between them. Here the CDR3 DNA reads TGCAGCGTTGTGGGGGTCGCAGAGACCCAGTACTTC. It translates to CSVVGVAETQYF.